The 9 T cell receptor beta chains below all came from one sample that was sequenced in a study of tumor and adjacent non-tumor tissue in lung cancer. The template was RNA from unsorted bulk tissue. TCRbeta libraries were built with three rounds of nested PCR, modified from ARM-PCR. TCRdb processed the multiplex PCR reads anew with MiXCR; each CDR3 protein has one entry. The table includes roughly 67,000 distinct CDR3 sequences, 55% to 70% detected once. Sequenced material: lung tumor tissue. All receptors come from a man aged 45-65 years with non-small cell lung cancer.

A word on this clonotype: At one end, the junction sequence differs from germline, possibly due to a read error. CDR3 protein: CVSSLRDIYVQYF. In nucleotides, the CDR3 is TGTGTCAGCAGCCTACGGGACATCTACGTGCAGTACTTC. The genes are TRBV5-6 and TRBJ2-7, with a tentative D call TRBD1 (6 bases). This CDR3 is built from 13 residues. In germline, CDR1 is SGHDT, CDR2 YYEEEE.

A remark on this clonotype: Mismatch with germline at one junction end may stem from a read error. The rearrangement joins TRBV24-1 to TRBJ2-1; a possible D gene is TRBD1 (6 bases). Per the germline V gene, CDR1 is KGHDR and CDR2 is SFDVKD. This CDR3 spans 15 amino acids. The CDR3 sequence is CAASDGGGWANEQFF. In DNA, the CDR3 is TGTGCCGCCAGTGATGGTGGGGGCTGGGCCAATGAGCAGTTCTTC.

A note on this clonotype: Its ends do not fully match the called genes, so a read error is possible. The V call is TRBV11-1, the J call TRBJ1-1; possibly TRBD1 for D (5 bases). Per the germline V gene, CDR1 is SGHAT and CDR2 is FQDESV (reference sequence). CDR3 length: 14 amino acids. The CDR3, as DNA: TGTGACAGCAGCAGCGACAGCCCCAGCACTGAAGCTTTCTTT. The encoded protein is CDSSSDSPSTEAFF.

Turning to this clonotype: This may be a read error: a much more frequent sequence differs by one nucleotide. The CDR3 DNA follows: TGTGCCAGCAGTTGGGGGGTAGCGGGATCCTACAATGAGCAGTTCTTC. Its translation: CASSWGVAGSYNEQFF. The V and J genes are TRBV5-6 and TRBJ2-1, with 8 bases aligning to TRBD2. CDR3 length: 16 residues. The V and J ends lost 5 bases and 1 base, in that order; junction bases with no gene match: 8. Germline-derived CDR1 and CDR2 are SGHDT and YYEEEE.

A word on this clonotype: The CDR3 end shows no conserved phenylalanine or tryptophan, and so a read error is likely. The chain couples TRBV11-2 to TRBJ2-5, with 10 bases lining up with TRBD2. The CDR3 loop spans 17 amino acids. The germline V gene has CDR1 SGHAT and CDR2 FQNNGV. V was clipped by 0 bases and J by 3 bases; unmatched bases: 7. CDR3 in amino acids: CASSLDKLAGTKETQYL. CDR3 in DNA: TGTGCCAGCAGCTTAGATAAACTAGCGGGGACCAAAGAGACCCAGTACCTC.

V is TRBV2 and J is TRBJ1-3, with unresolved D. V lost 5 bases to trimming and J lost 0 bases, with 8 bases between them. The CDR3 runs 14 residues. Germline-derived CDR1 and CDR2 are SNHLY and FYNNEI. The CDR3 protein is CASSRISSGNTIYF. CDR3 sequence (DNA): TGTGCCAGCAGTCGGATCTCCTCTGGAAACACCATATATTTT.

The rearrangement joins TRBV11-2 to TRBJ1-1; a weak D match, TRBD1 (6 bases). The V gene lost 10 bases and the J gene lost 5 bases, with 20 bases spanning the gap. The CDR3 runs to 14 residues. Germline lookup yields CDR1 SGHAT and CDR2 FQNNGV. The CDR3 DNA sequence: TGTGCCAACTGCGTAGACAGGTATGGGACTGAAGCTTTCTTT. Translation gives CANCVDRYGTEAFF.

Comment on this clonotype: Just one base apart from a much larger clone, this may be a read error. The CDR3 DNA is TGCGCCAGCAGCCAAGATGTTACCGGGAATTACGAGCAGTACTTC. As protein: CASSQDVTGNYEQYF. This chain uses TRBV4-1 with TRBJ2-7; TRBD2 is a possible D gene (5 bases). CDR1 and CDR2 (germline): MGHRA, YSYEKL. The CDR3 is made up of 15 amino acids. V lost 0 bases to trimming and J lost 4 bases, with 13 bases between them.

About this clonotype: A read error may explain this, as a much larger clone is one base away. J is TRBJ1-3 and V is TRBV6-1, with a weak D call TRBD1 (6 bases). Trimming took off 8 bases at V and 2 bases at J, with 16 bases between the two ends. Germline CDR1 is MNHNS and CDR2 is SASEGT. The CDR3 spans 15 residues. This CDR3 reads CASGGLGGPGNTIYF. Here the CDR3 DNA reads TGTGCCAGCGGTGGATTGGGGGGCCCTGGAAACACCATATATTTT.